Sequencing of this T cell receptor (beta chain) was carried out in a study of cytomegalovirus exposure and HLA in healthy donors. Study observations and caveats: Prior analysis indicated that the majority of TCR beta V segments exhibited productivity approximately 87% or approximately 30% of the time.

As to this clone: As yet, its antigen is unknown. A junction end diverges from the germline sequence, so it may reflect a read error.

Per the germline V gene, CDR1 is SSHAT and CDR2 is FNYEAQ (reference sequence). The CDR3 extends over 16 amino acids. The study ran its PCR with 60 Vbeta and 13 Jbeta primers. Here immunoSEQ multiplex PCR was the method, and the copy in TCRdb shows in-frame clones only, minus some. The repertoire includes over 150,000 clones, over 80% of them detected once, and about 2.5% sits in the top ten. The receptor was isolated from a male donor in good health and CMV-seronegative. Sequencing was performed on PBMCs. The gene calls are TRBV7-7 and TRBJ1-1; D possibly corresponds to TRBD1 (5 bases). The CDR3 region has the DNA TGTGCTAGCAGCTCCTCTTCGGGGGATGTGAACACTGAAGCTTTCTTT. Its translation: CASSSSSGDVNTEAFF.